The 15 T cell receptor beta chains reported below all come from one sample, sequenced in a study of T cell repertoires in ileal Crohn's disease. Only in-frame clones appear in the TCRdb table, and some are missing; sequencing was by immunoSEQ multiplex PCR. The sample holds about 8,000 clones, 75% to 85% seen once. Regarding time point: inflamed ileum from the surgical specimen. The sequenced material came from ileal tissue. The receptor source for this set is an adult with Crohn's disease.

The CDR3, as DNA: TGTGCCAGCAGTTTAGTCTTGGGTAGCGGTGTGACCCAGTACTTC. This translates into CASSLVLGSGVTQYF. The gene calls are TRBV27 and TRBJ2-5, with D perhaps TRBD2 (6 bases). The CDR3 spans 15 residues. Trimming pared 2 bases from V and 7 bases from J, leaving 17 bases between. From germline, CDR1 is MNHEY and CDR2 SMNVEV (reference sequence).

V is TRBV6-1 and J is TRBJ2-2; maybe TRBD2 (6 bases). The CDR3 totals 13 residues. Between the trimmed V and J ends, which lost 7 bases and 6 bases, there was a span of 12 bases. Per germline, CDR1 MNHNS and CDR2 SASEGT. CDR3 sequence (DNA): TGTGCCAGCAAACTAGCCATCCCCGGGGAGCTGTTTTTT. This encodes CASKLAIPGELFF.

This rearrangement joins TRBV12-5 to TRBJ2-1; possible D gene TRBD2, 7 bases. The germline V gene has CDR1 LGHNT and CDR2 FRNRAP. The V and J ends lost 7 bases and 3 bases respectively, with 19 bases between them. This CDR3 comprises 16 residues. The chain's CDR3 is CASARGLLYHYNEQFF. The DNA of the CDR3 is TGTGCTAGTGCCAGGGGACTACTTTACCACTACAATGAGCAGTTCTTC. Based on the CDR3 plus reference TRBV12-5 and TRBJ2-1, the full variable domain is DARVTQTPRHKVTEMGQEVTMRCQPILGHNTVFWYRQTMMQGLELLAYFRNRAPLDDSGMPKDRFSAEMPDATLATLKIQPSEPRDSAVYFCASARGLLYHYNEQFFGPGTRLTVL.

In this sample, this clone turned up once. This chain joins TRBV6-6 and TRBJ1-1, with 7 bases fitting TRBD1. Germline CDR1 is MNHNY and CDR2 is SVGAGI (reference sequence). This CDR3 has 15 amino acids. V lost 4 bases to trimming and J lost 1 base; unmatched junction nucleotides: 6. CDR3 in DNA: TGTGCCAGCAGTTCCACGAGACAGGGGAACACTGAAGCTTTCTTT. Encoded protein: CASSSTRQGNTEAFF.

The chain links TRBV13 to TRBJ2-4; a weak D match, TRBD2 (5 bases). V dropped 5 bases and J dropped 8 bases, with 13 bases sitting between them. The CDR3 is 13 residues long. The germline CDR1 and CDR2 sequences are PRHDT and FYEKMQ (reference sequence). The CDR3 is CASSPSEGDIQYF. CDR3 DNA: TGTGCCAGCAGCCCCAGTGAGGGAGACATTCAGTACTTC. The whole variable domain, filled in from reference TRBV13 and TRBJ2-4, reads AAGVIQSPRHLIKEKRETATLKCYPIPRHDTVYWYQQGPGQDPQFLISFYEKMQSDKGSIPDRFSAQQFSDYHSELNMSSLELGDSALYFCASSPSEGDIQYFGAGTRLSVL.

The chain's CDR3 is CASSSRNTGELFF. In nucleotides, the CDR3 is TGTGCCAGCAGCTCGAGGAACACCGGGGAGCTGTTTTTT. J is TRBJ2-2 and V is TRBV5-6; D gene uncertain. Deletions cut 3 bases from V and 1 base from J, with 4 bases between. CDR1 and CDR2 from the germline V gene are SGHDT and YYEEEE. This CDR3 spans 13 amino acids.

V usage is TRBV7-8 and J usage is TRBJ1-2; D not certain. The ends were cut back, 2 bases at V and 3 bases at J, with 16 bases in the middle. This CDR3 contains 16 residues. The germline V gene encodes CDR1 SGHVS and CDR2 FQNEAQ. The CDR3 loop is CASSLRRAGADYGYTF. The CDR3 DNA sequence: TGTGCCAGCAGCTTAAGGAGGGCAGGAGCCGACTATGGCTACACCTTC. Using reference TRBV7-8 and TRBJ1-2 for the parts outside the CDR3, the full variable domain is GAGVSQSPRYKVAKRGQDVALRCDPISGHVSLFWYQQALGQGPEFLTYFQNEAQLDKSGLPSDRFFAERPEGSVSTLKIQRTQQEDSAVYLCASSLRRAGADYGYTFGSGTRLTVV.

The CDR3 sequence: CASSLSGGSGQPQHF. The CDR3 coding sequence is TGCGCCAGCAGCTTATCGGGGGGAAGTGGTCAGCCCCAGCATTTT. The V and J genes are TRBV5-1 and TRBJ1-5; maybe TRBD1 (5 bases). CDR3 size: 15 residues. Germline values: CDR1 SGHRS, CDR2 YFSETQ. V lost 2 bases to trimming and J lost 6 bases, with 15 bases between them. Combining the CDR3 with reference TRBV5-1 and TRBJ1-5 gives the whole variable domain KAGVTQTPRYLIKTRGQQVTLSCSPISGHRSVSWYQQTPGQGLQFLFEYFSETQRNKGNFPGRFSGRQFSNSRSEMNVSTLELGDSALYLCASSLSGGSGQPQHFGDGTRLSIL.

As DNA, the CDR3 is TGTGCCACCAGTGTGCCGGCCGGGACACCCTATGGCTACACCTTC. Translation: CATSVPAGTPYGYTF. V gene TRBV19 combines with J gene TRBJ1-2; possible D gene TRBD1, 6 bases. Trimming pared 10 bases from V and 4 bases from J, leaving 22 bases between. This CDR3 is built from 15 residues. Germline values: CDR1 LNHDA, CDR2 SQIVND (reference sequence).

This clone is a singleton in its sample. The chain links TRBV28 to TRBJ1-5; TRBD1 might be the D (5 bases). The CDR3 is made up of 14 amino acids. Trimming stripped 6 bases from V and 4 bases from J, with 13 bases between. The germline V gene encodes CDR1 MDHEN and CDR2 SYDVKM. The CDR3: CASSRPQGNQPQHF. The CDR3 region has the DNA TGTGCCAGCAGCAGGCCCCAGGGTAATCAGCCCCAGCATTTT.

This clone was seen a handful of times. The chain combines TRBV5-4 with TRBJ2-2; D is tentatively TRBD1 or TRBD2 (5 bases each). CDR1 and CDR2 (germline): SGHNT, YYREEE (reference sequence). The CDR3 spans 16 residues. The V and J ends lost 3 bases and 2 bases respectively, with 14 bases between them. The CDR3 nucleotides read TGTGCCAGCAGCTGGGACGGACTGCTAAACACCGGGGAGCTGTTTTTT. This translates into CASSWDGLLNTGELFF.

The chain carries TRBV9 and TRBJ1-2; D not resolved. CDR3 length: 13 residues. Trimming removed 0 bases from V and 8 bases from J, with 11 bases in between. Germline-derived CDR1 and CDR2 are SGDLS and YYNGEE. CDR3 in amino acids: CASSVGSSAGYTF. The CDR3 DNA reads TGTGCCAGCAGCGTAGGCTCCTCGGCGGGCTACACCTTC.

This clone appeared once. The chain has TRBV6-5 and TRBJ2-7; a weak D match, TRBD1 (5 bases). The CDR3 consists of 13 residues. The V and J ends lost 6 bases and 4 bases respectively, with 13 bases between them. The germline V gene encodes CDR1 MNHEY and CDR2 SVGAGI. The CDR3 nucleotides read TGTGCCAGCAGGACGACAGTGAGTTACGAGCAGTACTTC. This codes for CASRTTVSYEQYF.

This clone was recorded only once. The chain is built from TRBV5-4 and TRBJ1-1; D is possibly TRBD1 (6 bases). With 1 base removed from V and 6 bases from J, the gap between germline ends came to 13 bases. Germline V lookup: CDR1 SGHNT, CDR2 YYREEE (reference sequence). The CDR3 has 14 residues. The CDR3 reads CASSLKQGLSEAFF. The CDR3, as DNA: TGTGCCAGCAGCTTGAAACAGGGACTTTCTGAAGCTTTCTTT.

This rearrangement joins TRBV5-1 to TRBJ2-6; D call uncertain. With 4 bases removed from V and 0 bases from J, the gap between germline ends came to 11 bases. The CDR3 length is 16 residues. CDR1 is SGHRS and CDR2 is YFSETQ in the germline V gene. As DNA, the CDR3 is TGCGCCAGCAGCGCGACATCGACCTCTGGGGCCAACGTCCTGACTTTC. Its translation: CASSATSTSGANVLTF. Full variable domain (remainder filled in from reference TRBV5-1 and TRBJ2-6): KAGVTQTPRYLIKTRGQQVTLSCSPISGHRSVSWYQQTPGQGLQFLFEYFSETQRNKGNFPGRFSGRQFSNSRSEMNVSTLELGDSALYLCASSATSTSGANVLTFGAGSRLTVL.